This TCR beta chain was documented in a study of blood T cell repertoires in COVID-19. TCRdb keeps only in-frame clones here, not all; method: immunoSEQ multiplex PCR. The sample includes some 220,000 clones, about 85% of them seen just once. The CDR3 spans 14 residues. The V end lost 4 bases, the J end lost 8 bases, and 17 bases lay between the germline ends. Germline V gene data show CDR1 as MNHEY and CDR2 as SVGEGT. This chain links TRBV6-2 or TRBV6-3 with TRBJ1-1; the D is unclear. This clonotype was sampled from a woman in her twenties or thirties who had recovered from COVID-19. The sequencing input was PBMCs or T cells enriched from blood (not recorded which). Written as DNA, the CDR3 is TGTGCCAGCAGTTTGCCCCGAGGATGGCTCGAAGCTTTCTTT. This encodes CASSLPRGWLEAFF.